This paragraph covers one TCR beta chain sequence. Its antigen is as yet unknown. These data belong to a study of cytomegalovirus exposure and HLA in healthy donors. General observations from the study: V- and J-gene trimming in TCR beta was tied to a missense DCLRE1C variant by an analysis performed later.

The PCR employed 60 Vbeta primers together with 13 Jbeta primers. The data were produced by immunoSEQ multiplex PCR, yet TCRdb's version contains in-frame clones alone and is incomplete. This sample has around 190,000 clones; about 86% occur once, and the top ten carry over 1.5%. Though nominally healthy at sampling, donors likely had unrecorded immune exposures. The specimen was PBMCs. The clonotype originates from a man aged 35 to 55 in good health and CMV-seropositive.

The CDR3 coding sequence is TGCGCCAGCAGCCAAGGGGCTAGCGTTAGCTCCTACAATGAGCAGTTCTTC. It yields the protein CASSQGASVSSYNEQFF. The rearrangement joins TRBV4-1 to TRBJ2-1; D possibly corresponds to TRBD2 (6 bases). CDR3 length: 17 residues. The V and J ends lost 1 base and 0 bases respectively, with 13 bases between them. The V gene's germline CDR1 is MGHRA and CDR2 YSYEKL.